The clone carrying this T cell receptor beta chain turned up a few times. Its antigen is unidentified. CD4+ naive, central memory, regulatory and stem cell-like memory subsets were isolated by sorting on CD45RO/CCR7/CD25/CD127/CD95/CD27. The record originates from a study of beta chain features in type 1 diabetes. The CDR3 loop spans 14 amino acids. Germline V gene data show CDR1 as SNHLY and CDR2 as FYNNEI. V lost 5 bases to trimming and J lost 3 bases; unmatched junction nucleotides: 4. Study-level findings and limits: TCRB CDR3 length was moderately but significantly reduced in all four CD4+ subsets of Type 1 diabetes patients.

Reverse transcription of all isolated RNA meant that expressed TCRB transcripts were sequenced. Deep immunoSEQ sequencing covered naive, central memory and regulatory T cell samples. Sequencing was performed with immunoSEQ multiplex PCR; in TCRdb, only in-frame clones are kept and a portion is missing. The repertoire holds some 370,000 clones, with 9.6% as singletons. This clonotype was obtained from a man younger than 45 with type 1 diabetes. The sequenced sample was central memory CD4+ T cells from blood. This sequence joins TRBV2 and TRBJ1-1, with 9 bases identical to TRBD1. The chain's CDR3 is CASSPRDRDTEAFF. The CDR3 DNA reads TGTGCCAGCAGTCCCAGGGACAGGGACACTGAAGCTTTCTTT.